This TCR beta chain was retrieved from a study of cytomegalovirus exposure and HLA in healthy donors. PCR used 60 Vbeta primers and 13 Jbeta primers. The assay was immunoSEQ multiplex PCR, and TCRdb's table has in-frame clones only and misses some. The sample shows approximately 110,000 clones, roughly 78% of them seen only once. Regarding this clone: The antigen remains unidentified.

The study, taken as a whole, reports: Generally TCR sequences proved uncommon, though certain public TCRs appeared in numerous donors. Later work associated roughly 17,000 TCR beta sequences with HLA alleles at 0.05 false discovery rate. Immune exposure data for these donors was limited to CMV serostatus.

The sequence was obtained from a woman in her thirties or forties in good health and CMV-seronegative. The specimen was PBMCs.

The chain's CDR3 is CASSIGTATGELFF. For the CDR3, the DNA is TGTGCCAGCAGCATCGGGACAGCGACCGGGGAGCTGTTTTTT. This chain links TRBV7-8 with TRBJ2-2; 7 bases line up with TRBD1. Germline assignment: CDR1 SGHVS and CDR2 FQNEAQ. V gave up 5 bases and J gave up 5 bases; unmatched junction bases: 5. The CDR3 is 14 amino acids.